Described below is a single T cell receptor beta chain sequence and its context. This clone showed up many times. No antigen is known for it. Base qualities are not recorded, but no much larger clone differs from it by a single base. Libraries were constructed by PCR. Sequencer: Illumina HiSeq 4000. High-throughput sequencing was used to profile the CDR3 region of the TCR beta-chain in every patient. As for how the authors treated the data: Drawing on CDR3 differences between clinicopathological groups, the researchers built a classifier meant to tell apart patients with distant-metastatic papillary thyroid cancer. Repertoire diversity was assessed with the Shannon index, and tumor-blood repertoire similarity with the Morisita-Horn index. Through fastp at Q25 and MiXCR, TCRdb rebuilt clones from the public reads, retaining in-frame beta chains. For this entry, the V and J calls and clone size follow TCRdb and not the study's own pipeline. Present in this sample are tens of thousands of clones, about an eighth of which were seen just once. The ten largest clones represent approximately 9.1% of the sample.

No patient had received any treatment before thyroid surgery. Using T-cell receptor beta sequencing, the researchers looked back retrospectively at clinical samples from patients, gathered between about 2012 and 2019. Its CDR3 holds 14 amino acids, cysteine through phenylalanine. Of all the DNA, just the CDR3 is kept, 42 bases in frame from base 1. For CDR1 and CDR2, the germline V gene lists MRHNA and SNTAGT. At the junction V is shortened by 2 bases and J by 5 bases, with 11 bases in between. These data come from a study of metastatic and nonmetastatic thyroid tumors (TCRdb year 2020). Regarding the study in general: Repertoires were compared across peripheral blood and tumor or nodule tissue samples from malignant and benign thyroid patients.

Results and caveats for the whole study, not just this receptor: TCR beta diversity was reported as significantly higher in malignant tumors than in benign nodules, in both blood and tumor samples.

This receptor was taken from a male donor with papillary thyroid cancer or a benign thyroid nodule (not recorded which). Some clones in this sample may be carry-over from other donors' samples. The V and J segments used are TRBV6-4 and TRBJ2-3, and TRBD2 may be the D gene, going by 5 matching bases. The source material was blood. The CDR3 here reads CASSDRAGRDTQYF. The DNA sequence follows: TGTGCCAGCAGTGACAGGGCGGGCCGAGATACGCAGTATTTT.